A single sample gave rise to the 23 T cell receptor beta chains below, sequenced in a study of cytomegalovirus exposure and HLA in healthy donors. Both 60 Vbeta primers and 13 Jbeta primers went into the PCR. Profiled with immunoSEQ multiplex PCR; TCRdb holds only in-frame clones, not every one. The sample holds about 150,000 clones, approximately 84% seen once. Sequencing used PBMCs. The receptor source for this set is a woman aged 40 to 50 in good health and CMV-seropositive.

V usage is TRBV12-5 and J usage is TRBJ2-3; a weak D match, TRBD2 (5 bases). Between the trimmed V and J ends, which lost 6 bases and 3 bases, there was a span of 13 bases. The CDR3 is 14 amino acids. The germline V gene has CDR1 LGHNT and CDR2 FRNRAP. The CDR3 loop reads CASGPRLITDTQYF. CDR3 DNA sequence: TGTGCTAGTGGCCCTCGACTAATTACAGATACGCAGTATTTT.

The chain is built from TRBV2 and TRBJ2-1; TRBD1 might be the D (7 bases). Looked up from germline, CDR1 is SNHLY and CDR2 is FYNNEI. V was shortened by 6 bases and J by 7 bases, with 16 bases between the two germline ends. The CDR3 runs 14 residues. CDR3 DNA sequence: TGTGCCAGCAGCCGACAGGGAGGTCATAATGAGCAGTTCTTC. It specifies CASSRQGGHNEQFF.

This clone appeared once. This chain joins TRBV19 and TRBJ1-5; a possible D gene is TRBD1 (5 bases). This CDR3 comprises 14 residues. CDR1 and CDR2 from the germline V gene are LNHDA and SQIVND (reference sequence). With 4 bases removed from V and 10 bases from J, the gap between germline ends came to 17 bases. CDR3 nucleotide sequence: TGTGCCAGTAGTACAGGGATCGGGTCGGGCCCCCAGCATTTT. It codes for CASSTGIGSGPQHF.

The gene calls are TRBV5-6 and TRBJ1-1, with unresolved D. CDR3 length: 13 amino acids. CDR1 is SGHDT, CDR2 YYEEEE, per germline. The ends were cut back, 2 bases at V and 0 bases at J, with 5 bases in the middle. The CDR3: CASSLSLNTEAFF. CDR3 coding DNA: TGTGCCAGCAGCTTAAGCCTGAACACTGAAGCTTTCTTT.

The chain joins TRBV9 to TRBJ1-1; D might be TRBD1 (5 bases). The germline V and J ends were trimmed by 4 bases and 4 bases, with 17 bases remaining between them. The V gene's germline CDR1 is SGDLS and CDR2 YYNGEE. The CDR3 is 15 amino acids. CDR3: CASSMVAGPGTEAFF. The DNA for the CDR3 is TGTGCCAGCAGCATGGTTGCGGGGCCGGGCACTGAAGCTTTCTTT.

V usage is TRBV6-5 and J usage is TRBJ2-2; 10 positions agree with TRBD2. CDR1 is MNHEY and CDR2 is SVGAGI in the germline V gene. This CDR3 comprises 15 residues. V lost 6 bases and J lost 5; bases outside the gene matches: 6. The CDR3 coding sequence is TGTGCCAGCAGAAAACTAGCGGGGCAAACCGGGGAGCTGTTTTTT. It yields the protein CASRKLAGQTGELFF.

The chain recombines TRBV7-2 with TRBJ2-7, with 9 bases lining up with TRBD1. The V gene's germline CDR1 is SGHTA and CDR2 FQGNSA. The CDR3 loop spans 15 amino acids. Trimming removed 1 base from V and 4 bases from J; junction bases left unmatched: 5. The chain's CDR3 is CASSLEWTGVYEQYF. The DNA of the CDR3 is TGTGCCAGCAGCTTAGAGTGGACAGGGGTTTACGAGCAGTACTTC.

The V call is TRBV2, the J call TRBJ2-2; D possibly corresponds to TRBD1 (6 bases). This CDR3 comprises 13 residues. V dropped 7 bases and J dropped 6 bases, with 12 bases sitting between them. Looked up from germline, CDR1 is SNHLY and CDR2 is FYNNEI. CDR3 bases: TGTGCCAGCAAAGGGGGAATCCCCGGGGAGCTGTTTTTT. Its protein product is CASKGGIPGELFF.

For the CDR3, the DNA is TGTGCCAGCTCACCGGGGCGGGGCCAAGAGACCCAGTACTTC. Translation gives CASSPGRGQETQYF. The V and J genes are TRBV18 and TRBJ2-5, with TRBD2 as a possible D gene (6 bases). This CDR3 is 14 amino acids long. The V and J ends lost 3 bases and 1 base respectively, with 9 bases between them. Per the germline V gene, CDR1 is KGHSH and CDR2 is LQKENI.

The chain has TRBV19 and TRBJ1-5, with D tentatively TRBD1 (6 bases). The germline V and J ends were trimmed by 8 bases and 0 bases, with 14 bases remaining between them. Germline CDR1 LNHDA, CDR2 SQIVND (reference sequence). The CDR3 totals 15 residues. Written as DNA, the CDR3 is TGTGCCAGTGGGGTTCAGGGGAATAGCAATCAGCCCCAGCATTTT. It specifies CASGVQGNSNQPQHF.

V usage is TRBV4-3 and J usage is TRBJ1-5; D unclear. V lost 0 bases, J lost 4 bases, and 13 bases lay in between. Germline CDR1 is LGHNA and CDR2 is YSLEER. CDR3 length equals 16 residues. CDR3 bases: TGCGCCAGCAGCCAAGACACACAACAAGTTAATCAGCCCCAGCATTTT. It codes for CASSQDTQQVNQPQHF.

This chain's CDR3 is CASSAGGQGDEKLFF. The CDR3 DNA reads TGTGCCAGCAGCGCAGGTGGCCAAGGGGATGAAAAACTGTTTTTT. The chain has TRBV9 and TRBJ1-4; maybe TRBD1 (5 bases). Germline CDR1 SGDLS, CDR2 YYNGEE. V shed 3 bases and J shed 6 bases, with 15 bases lying between them. The CDR3 has 15 amino acids.

The rearrangement links TRBV5-5 to TRBJ1-1; D possibly corresponds to TRBD1 (5 bases). There are 15 residues in the CDR3. Trimming took 0 bases from V and 5 from J, leaving 14 bases between them. Germline assignment: CDR1 SGHKS and CDR2 YYEKEE (reference sequence). The CDR3 spells CASSLDPGGSTEAFF. CDR3 sequence (DNA): TGTGCCAGCAGCTTGGACCCGGGGGGATCGACTGAAGCTTTCTTT.

The rearrangement joins TRBV2 to TRBJ1-6; 10 bases agree with TRBD1. The CDR3 contains 16 residues. CDR1 and CDR2 (germline): SNHLY, FYNNEI. Germline trimming cut 3 bases from V and 14 bases from J; bases unmatched to any gene: 13. The CDR3 region has the DNA TGTGCCAGCAGTGACAGACAGGGGGCGGTGGGTTCGACCCTCCACTTT. Its protein product is CASSDRQGAVGSTLHF. Full variable domain (remainder filled in from reference TRBV2 and TRBJ1-6): EPEVTQTPSHQVTQMGQEVILRCVPISNHLYFYWYRQILGQKVEFLVSFYNNEISEKSEIFDDQFSVERPDGSNFTLKIRSTKLEDSAMYFCASSDRQGAVGSTLHFGNGTRLTVT.

The chain recombines TRBV15 with TRBJ2-5; D gene ambiguous. The CDR3 loop spans 15 amino acids. Germline V CDR1 and CDR2: LNHNV, YYDKDF (reference sequence). The V and J ends lost 1 base and 1 base respectively, with 10 bases between them. The CDR3 protein is CATSRAGNGQETQYF. The CDR3 DNA sequence: TGTGCCACCAGCAGAGCAGGTAACGGCCAAGAGACCCAGTACTTC.

This chain uses TRBV7-9 with TRBJ2-7, with 8 bases that match TRBD1. The J segment lost 5 bases and the V segment lost 1 base, leaving 4 bases of the junction unmatched. Germline V CDR1 and CDR2: SEHNR, FQNEAQ (reference sequence). This CDR3 is built from 14 residues. The CDR3 reads CASSLVSGGHEQYF. CDR3 in DNA: TGTGCCAGCAGCTTAGTTTCAGGGGGCCACGAGCAGTACTTC. Full variable domain (rest looked up from reference TRBV7-9 and TRBJ2-7): DTGVSQNPRHKITKRGQNVTFRCDPISEHNRLYWYRQTLGQGPEFLTYFQNEAQLEKSRLLSDRFSAERPKGSFSTLEIQRTEQGDSAMYLCASSLVSGGHEQYFGPGTRLTVT.

This clone was observed a few times. The chain joins TRBV5-1 to TRBJ1-5; D ambiguous. Germline CDR1 is SGHRS and CDR2 is YFSETQ. The length of the CDR3 is 13 residues. The V end lost 0 bases, the J end lost 9 bases, and 10 bases lay between the germline ends. In DNA form, the CDR3 reads TGCGCCAGCAGCTTGGCGGGTGAAGGGCCCCAGCATTTT. This codes for CASSLAGEGPQHF.

The genes are TRBV7-3 and TRBJ2-1; the match to TRBD1 covers 8 bases. After removal of 2 bases from V and 3 bases from J, the junction contained 3 bases not matched to a gene. This CDR3 is built from 15 residues. Germline-derived CDR1 and CDR2 are SGHTA and FQGTGA. The CDR3: CASSLDGTGYNEQFF. The DNA of the CDR3 is TGTGCCAGCAGCTTAGATGGGACAGGCTACAATGAGCAGTTCTTC.

This chain links TRBV21-1 with TRBJ1-2. TRBV21-1 is marked as a pseudogene. CDR3 length: 22 residues. For the CDR3, the DNA is TGTGCCAGCAGCAAGTTGAACAAAGGGAGACCGGAAAGAGGGAGGGCTAACTATGGCTACACCTTC. It yields the protein CASSKLNKGRPERGRANYGYTF.

V gene TRBV14 combines with J gene TRBJ1-2; D unclear. V dropped 1 base and J dropped 0 bases, with 3 bases sitting between them. CDR3 length: 13 amino acids. Germline CDR1 is SGHDN and CDR2 is FVKESK. CDR3 loop: CASSQVANYGYTF. The CDR3 DNA reads as TGTGCCAGCAGCCAAGTAGCTAACTATGGCTACACCTTC.

The rearrangement uses TRBV7-2 and TRBJ1-2, with 7 bases fitting TRBD1. The germline CDR1 and CDR2 sequences are SGHTA and FQGNSA. V was clipped by 5 bases and J by 4 bases; unmatched bases: 7. This CDR3 contains 14 residues. Here the CDR3 reads CASSHLRTGYGYTF. The CDR3 DNA reads as TGTGCCAGCAGCCACCTACGGACAGGCTATGGCTACACCTTC.

V is TRBV6-6 and J is TRBJ1-4; 7 bases are shared with TRBD1. The germline gives CDR1 MNHNY, CDR2 SVGAGI (reference sequence). V trimming: 7 bases; J trimming: 5 bases; junction bases outside the gene matches: 7. This CDR3 contains 14 residues. The CDR3 reads CASTLGTVNEKLFF. CDR3 DNA: TGTGCCAGCACCCTCGGGACAGTCAATGAAAAACTGTTTTTT.

The J gene is TRBJ1-1, the V gene TRBV19; no clear D gene. Trimming pared 0 bases from V and 11 bases from J, leaving 16 bases between. The germline CDR1 and CDR2 sequences are LNHDA and SQIVND (reference sequence). The CDR3 is 14 amino acids. This CDR3 reads CASSIDKAAGDAFF. Here the CDR3 DNA reads TGTGCCAGTAGTATAGATAAGGCGGCGGGTGATGCTTTCTTT. Using reference TRBV19 and TRBJ1-1 for the parts outside the CDR3, the full variable domain is DGGITQSPKYLFRKEGQNVTLSCEQNLNHDAMYWYRQDPGQGLRLIYYSQIVNDFQKGDIAEGYSVSREKKESFPLTVTSAQKNPTAFYLCASSIDKAAGDAFFGQGTRLTVV.